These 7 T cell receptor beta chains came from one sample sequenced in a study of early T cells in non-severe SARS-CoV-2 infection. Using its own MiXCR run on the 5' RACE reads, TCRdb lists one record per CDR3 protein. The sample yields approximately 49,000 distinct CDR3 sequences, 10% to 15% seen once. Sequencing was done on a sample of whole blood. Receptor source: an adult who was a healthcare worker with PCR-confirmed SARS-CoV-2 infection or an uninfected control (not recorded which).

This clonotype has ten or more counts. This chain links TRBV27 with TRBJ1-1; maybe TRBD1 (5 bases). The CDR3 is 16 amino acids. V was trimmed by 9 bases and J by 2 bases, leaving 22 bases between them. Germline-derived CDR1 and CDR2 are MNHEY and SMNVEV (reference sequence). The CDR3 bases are TGTGCCAGTACAAAAGCCGGGACCTATAAAAACACTGAAGCTTTCTTT. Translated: CASTKAGTYKNTEAFF.

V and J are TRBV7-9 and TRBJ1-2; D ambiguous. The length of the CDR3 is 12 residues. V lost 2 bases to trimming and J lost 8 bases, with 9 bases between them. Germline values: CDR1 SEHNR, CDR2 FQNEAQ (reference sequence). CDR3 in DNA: TGTGCCAGCAGCTTAATCGAGAGCGGCTACACCTTC. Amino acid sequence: CASSLIESGYTF.

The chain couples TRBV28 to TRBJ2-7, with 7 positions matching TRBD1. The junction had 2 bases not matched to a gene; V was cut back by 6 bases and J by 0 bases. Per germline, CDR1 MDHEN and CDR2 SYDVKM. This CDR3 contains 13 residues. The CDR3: CASRGTVSYEQYF. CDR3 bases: TGTGCCAGCAGGGGGACAGTCTCCTACGAGCAGTACTTC.

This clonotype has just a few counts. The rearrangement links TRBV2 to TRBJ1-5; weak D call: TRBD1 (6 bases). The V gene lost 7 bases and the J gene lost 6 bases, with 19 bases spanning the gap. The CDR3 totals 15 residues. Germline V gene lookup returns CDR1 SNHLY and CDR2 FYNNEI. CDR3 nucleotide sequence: TGTGCCAGCACCGCCCTGCGGGGGCAAGGTCAGCCCCAGCATTTT. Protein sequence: CASTALRGQGQPQHF.

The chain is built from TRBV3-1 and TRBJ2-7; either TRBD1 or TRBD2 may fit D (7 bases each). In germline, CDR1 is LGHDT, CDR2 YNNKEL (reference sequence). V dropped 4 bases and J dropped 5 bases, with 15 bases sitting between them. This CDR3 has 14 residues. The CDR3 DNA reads TGTGCCAGCAGCCCGGGGAGGGGGCCCCACGAGCAGTACTTC. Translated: CASSPGRGPHEQYF.

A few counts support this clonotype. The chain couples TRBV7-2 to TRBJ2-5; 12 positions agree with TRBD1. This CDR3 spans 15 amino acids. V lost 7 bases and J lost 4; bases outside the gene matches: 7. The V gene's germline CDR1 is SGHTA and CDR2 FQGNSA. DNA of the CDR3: TGTGCCAGCACCGGGGACAGGGGGCGTGGAGAGACCCAGTACTTC. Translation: CASTGDRGRGETQYF.

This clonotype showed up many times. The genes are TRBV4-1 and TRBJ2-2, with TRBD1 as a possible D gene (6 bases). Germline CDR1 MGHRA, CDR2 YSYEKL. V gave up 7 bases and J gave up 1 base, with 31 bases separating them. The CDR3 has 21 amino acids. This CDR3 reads CASTKALLQGNKVLNTGELFF. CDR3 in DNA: TGCGCCAGCACAAAAGCACTATTACAGGGAAATAAGGTCCTGAACACCGGGGAGCTGTTTTTT.